These 16 T cell receptor beta chains came from one sample sequenced in a study of metastatic and nonmetastatic thyroid tumors. TCRdb reanalyzed the PCR reads via MiXCR. The sample lists around 46,000 clones; about 20% were seen once. Every patient was untreated before thyroid surgery. The sequenced sample was blood. These receptors were obtained from a male donor with papillary thyroid cancer or a benign thyroid nodule (not recorded which). Some clones in this sample may be carry-over from other donors' samples.

This chain joins TRBV6-4 and TRBJ2-2, with D perhaps TRBD1 (5 bases). V was clipped by 5 bases and J by 7 bases, with 11 bases between them. The germline V gene has CDR1 MRHNA and CDR2 SNTAGT. The CDR3 has 13 amino acids. In nucleotides, the CDR3 is TGTGCCAGCAGTAAACAGGATTACGGGGAGCTGTTTTTT. The encoded protein is CASSKQDYGELFF.

The chain couples TRBV6-1 to TRBJ2-5; D possibly matches TRBD1 or TRBD2 (5 bases each). Trimming cost V 0 bases and J 6 bases, with 17 bases left between them. Germline-derived CDR1 and CDR2 are MNHNS and SASEGT. The CDR3 contains 16 residues. CDR3 nucleotides: TGTGCCAGCAGTGAAGCGCCCGGGACCGCTGGGCAGACCCAGTACTTC. Its protein is CASSEAPGTAGQTQYF.

This clone counts as medium-sized. The rearrangement uses TRBV11-2 and TRBJ2-7; TRBD2 agrees at 9 bases. Germline CDR1 is SGHAT and CDR2 is FQNNGV. V lost 7 bases and J lost 2; bases outside the gene matches: 0. This CDR3 is built from 12 residues. CDR3 DNA: TGTGCCAGCACTAGCGGGGCCTACGAGCAGTACTTC. This translates into CASTSGAYEQYF.

This clone came up many times. This specimen includes other DNA sequences encoding the same CDR3. V and J are TRBV9 and TRBJ2-7; 8 bases align to TRBD2. V lost 2 bases to trimming and J lost 9 bases; unmatched junction nucleotides: 16. Germline assignment: CDR1 SGDLS and CDR2 YYNGEE. The CDR3 consists of 16 residues. CDR3 loop: CASSVPGVSGGLGQYF. The CDR3, as DNA: TGTGCCAGCAGCGTTCCAGGGGTGAGCGGGGGTCTCGGGCAGTACTTC.

This clone was seen many times. The rearrangement uses TRBV2 and TRBJ2-2; the D gene is possibly TRBD2 (5 bases). Germline V CDR1 and CDR2: SNHLY, FYNNEI. Trimming took 4 bases from V and 0 from J, leaving 21 bases between them. This CDR3 region has 19 residues. Here the CDR3 DNA reads TGTGCCAGCAGTGGTTCTATGGGCAGTCCGGGAACGAACACCGGGGAGCTGTTTTTT. Translating gives CASSGSMGSPGTNTGELFF. Variable domain in full (rest from reference TRBV2 and TRBJ2-2): EPEVTQTPSHQVTQMGQEVILRCVPISNHLYFYWYRQILGQKVEFLVSFYNNEISEKSEIFDDQFSVERPDGSNFTLKIRSTKLEDSAMYFCASSGSMGSPGTNTGELFFGEGSRLTVL.

This clone was counted only a few times. The V gene is TRBV24-1, the J gene TRBJ2-1, with 8 bases aligning to TRBD1. V lost 4 bases and J lost 8; bases outside the gene matches: 12. This CDR3 has 16 residues. Germline lookup yields CDR1 KGHDR and CDR2 SFDVKD. DNA of the CDR3: TGTGCCACCAGTGACCCCGGACAGGGTAAGGTAGATGAGCAGTTCTTC. This sequence encodes CATSDPGQGKVDEQFF.

The V gene is TRBV11-2, the J gene TRBJ2-1; 9 bases align to TRBD2. Germline-derived CDR1 and CDR2 are SGHAT and FQNNGV. This CDR3 comprises 12 residues. V dropped 8 bases and J dropped 15; count of bases not matched to a gene: 11. The CDR3 nucleotides are TGTGCCAGCTCTACAGGCGGGACTAGCCCGTTCTTC. It translates to CASSTGGTSPFF.

The table lists this clone with a few counts. The junction does not match germline at one end; this may be a read error. This chain joins TRBV2 and TRBJ2-3, with 8 bases matching TRBD2. CDR3 length equals 16 residues. The V gene's germline CDR1 is SNHLY and CDR2 FYNNEI. The CDR3 protein is CASIELAVTHTDTQYF. CDR3 DNA sequence: TGTGCCAGCATTGAACTAGCGGTGACACACACAGATACGCAGTATTTT.

This clone was seen ten or more times. The V call is TRBV12-3 or TRBV12-4, the J call TRBJ2-3; D not resolved. The CDR3 loop spans 16 amino acids. V was pared by 5 bases and J by 2 bases, with 17 bases between. Here the CDR3 DNA reads TGTGCCAGCAGTCGCCCATGGCAGACCCTCACAGATACGCAGTATTTT. This gives the protein CASSRPWQTLTDTQYF.

This chain links TRBV27 with TRBJ1-1, with D unresolved. V shed 5 bases and J shed 2 bases, with 9 bases lying between them. CDR3 length: 13 residues. CDR1 is MNHEY, CDR2 SMNVEV, per germline (reference sequence). The CDR3 DNA sequence: TGTGCCAGCAGTACTTATGGAAACACTGAAGCTTTCTTT. As protein: CASSTYGNTEAFF.

This clone was counted many times. The sample contains more than one DNA sequence encoding this CDR3. The genes are TRBV20-1 and TRBJ2-7, with a weak D call TRBD2 (5 bases). Trimming shortened V by 5 bases and J by 0 bases, and 5 bases separated the two germline ends. The CDR3 runs 11 residues. Germline CDR1 reads DFQATT; CDR2 reads SNEGSKA (reference sequence). The CDR3 DNA reads TGCAGTGCTCGGGGCTCCTACGAGCAGTACTTC. It yields the protein CSARGSYEQYF.

The table lists this clone with many counts. The chain carries TRBV27 and TRBJ2-7; D is undetermined. The CDR3 is 15 amino acids. The V and J ends lost 0 bases and 0 bases respectively, with 9 bases between them. Germline values: CDR1 MNHEY, CDR2 SMNVEV (reference sequence). The CDR3, as DNA: TGTGCCAGCAGTTTATCCCGGCAAAGCTCCTACGAGCAGTACTTC. Amino acid sequence: CASSLSRQSSYEQYF.

In its sample, this clone was seen many times. The chain combines TRBV6-2 or TRBV6-3 with TRBJ2-1; 14 positions agree with TRBD2. This CDR3 spans 18 amino acids. The V and J ends lost 6 bases and 2 bases, in that order; junction bases with no gene match: 9. Germline V gene lookup returns CDR1 MNHEY and CDR2 SVGEGT. The CDR3 sequence is CASSPGLAGVTAYNEQFF. The CDR3 DNA reads TGTGCCAGCAGCCCGGGACTAGCGGGAGTAACGGCCTACAATGAGCAGTTCTTC.

This clone was picked up one time. This chain joins TRBV14 and TRBJ1-1; D is ambiguous. The CDR3 length is 14 residues. Trimming stripped 4 bases from V and 3 bases from J, with 12 bases between. Germline CDR1 is SGHDN and CDR2 is FVKESK. The CDR3 reads CASSPRVWDTEAFF. CDR3 bases: TGTGCCAGCAGCCCGAGGGTTTGGGACACTGAAGCTTTCTTT.

The sample holds many counts of this clone. The chain links TRBV29-1 to TRBJ2-2; 13 bases align to TRBD2. Per the germline V gene, CDR1 is SQVTM and CDR2 is ANQGSEA. The CDR3 spans 15 residues. After removal of 4 bases from V and 5 bases from J, the junction contained 4 bases not matched to a gene. The CDR3 DNA reads TGCAGCGTTGGGACTAGCGGGAGTCATACCGGGGAGCTGTTTTTT. Amino acid sequence: CSVGTSGSHTGELFF.

This clone was observed many times. The rearrangement links TRBV5-1 to TRBJ2-5, with D perhaps matching TRBD2 (6 bases). Per germline, CDR1 SGHRS and CDR2 YFSETQ. This CDR3 region has 13 residues. V dropped 1 base and J dropped 5 bases, with 9 bases sitting between them. The CDR3 nucleotides are TGCGCCAGCAGCTTGAACAGCGGGGAGACCCAGTACTTC. This sequence encodes CASSLNSGETQYF.